One and the same sample provided the 22 T cell receptor beta chains below, sequenced in a study of Ad26.COV2.S vaccination and SARS-CoV-2 variants. Data came from immunoSEQ multiplex PCR; TCRdb stores just in-frame clones and leaves some out. The sample has roughly 100,000 clones; about three quarters are singletons. Material: peripheral blood, obtained after recovery from COVID-19. All receptors come from a human donor who had recovered from COVID-19.

This clone was recorded a few times. This sequence joins TRBV28 and TRBJ1-2, with D tentatively TRBD1 (5 bases). There are 13 residues in the CDR3. Trimming pared 5 bases from V and 7 bases from J, leaving 14 bases between. Germline CDR1 and CDR2: MDHEN and SYDVKM. CDR3 in DNA: TGTGCCAGCAGTCGGACAAACTACGGTGGCTACACCTTC. Amino acid sequence: CASSRTNYGGYTF.

The chain recombines TRBV11-2 with TRBJ2-1, with D possibly being TRBD1 or TRBD2 (5 bases each). Germline V lookup: CDR1 SGHAT, CDR2 FQNNGV. The CDR3 has 13 amino acids. Trimming cost V 1 base and J 9 bases, with 10 bases left between them. The CDR3 bases are TGTGCCAGCAGCTTAGTTGCCGGGGCTGAGCAGTTCTTC. It codes for CASSLVAGAEQFF.

The V gene is TRBV7-9, the J gene TRBJ2-7; D may correspond to TRBD1 or TRBD2 (5 bases each). The length of the CDR3 is 13 residues. Trimming shortened V by 7 bases and J by 0 bases, and 10 bases separated the two germline ends. Germline CDR1 SEHNR, CDR2 FQNEAQ (reference sequence). Written as DNA, the CDR3 is TGTGCCAGCACCCGTGGGGGCTCCTACGAGCAGTACTTC. It yields the protein CASTRGGSYEQYF.

V and J are TRBV12-3 or TRBV12-4 and TRBJ2-1, with TRBD2 as a possible D gene (6 bases). There are 13 residues in the CDR3. V dropped 8 bases and J dropped 12 bases, with 20 bases sitting between them. CDR3: CASSFIPGEGQFF. The CDR3 coding sequence is TGTGCCAGCTCGTTTATCCCGGGGGAAGGGCAGTTCTTC.

The chain couples TRBV9 to TRBJ1-1, with TRBD1 identical over 7 bases. Germline lookup yields CDR1 SGDLS and CDR2 YYNGEE. CDR3 length: 16 amino acids. V shed 3 bases and J 0 bases; nucleotides not matched to a gene: 8. This CDR3 is CASSARDSRMNTEAFF. In DNA form, the CDR3 reads TGTGCCAGCAGCGCGAGGGACAGCCGGATGAACACTGAAGCTTTCTTT.

V is TRBV11-2 and J is TRBJ1-2; the match to TRBD1 covers 7 bases. Trimming at V came to 3 bases and at J to 8 bases, leaving 6 bases not matched to a gene. CDR1 is SGHAT, CDR2 FQNNGV, per germline. CDR3 length equals 13 residues. The CDR3 protein is CASSFDRAGGYTF. The CDR3, as DNA: TGTGCCAGCAGCTTTGACAGGGCTGGGGGCTACACCTTC. The whole variable domain, remainder taken from reference TRBV11-2 and TRBJ1-2, is EAGVAQSPRYKIIEKRQSVAFWCNPISGHATLYWYQQILGQGPKLLIQFQNNGVVDDSQLPKDRFSAERLKGVDSTLKIQPAKLEDSAVYLCASSFDRAGGYTFGSGTRLTVV.

The chain couples TRBV10-3 to TRBJ1-5; 10 positions agree with TRBD1. The V gene end was trimmed by 5 bases and the J gene end by 5 bases; junction bases not matched to a gene: 6. From germline, CDR1 is ENHRY and CDR2 SYGVKD. CDR3 size: 15 residues. The CDR3 region has the DNA TGTGCCATCAGTCCGACAGGGGGCTTGGATCAGCCCCAGCATTTT. It encodes CAISPTGGLDQPQHF.

In DNA, the CDR3 is TGTGCCAGCAAGGAGTGGGGCAATGAGCAGTTCTTC. Translating gives CASKEWGNEQFF. The chain carries TRBV27 and TRBJ2-1; no firm D call. CDR1 and CDR2 from the germline V gene are MNHEY and SMNVEV (reference sequence). The CDR3 is made up of 12 amino acids. V lost 7 bases, J lost 6 bases, and 10 bases lay in between.

The chain links TRBV2 to TRBJ1-5; D remains ambiguous. CDR3 length equals 13 residues. V was trimmed by 1 base and J by 4 bases, leaving 5 bases between them. Germline CDR1 SNHLY, CDR2 FYNNEI. The CDR3 protein is CASSEEGNQPQHF. The CDR3 coding sequence is TGTGCCAGCAGTGAAGAAGGAAATCAGCCCCAGCATTTT.

CDR3 DNA sequence: TGTGCCAGCGCTACAGGGCCCGGGGAGCTGTTTTTT. This translates into CASATGPGELFF. The chain combines TRBV28 with TRBJ2-2; possibly TRBD1 for D (6 bases). This CDR3 is built from 12 residues. Germline loops: CDR1 MDHEN, CDR2 SYDVKM. The V and J ends lost 8 bases and 6 bases respectively, with 10 bases between them. The full variable domain, completed using reference TRBV28 and TRBJ2-2, is DVKVTQSSRYLVKRTGEKVFLECVQDMDHENMFWYRQDPGLGLRLIYFSYDVKMKEKGDIPEGYSVSREKKERFSLILESASTNQTSMYLCASATGPGELFFGEGSRLTVL.

The chain carries TRBV30 and TRBJ2-5; 8 bases line up with TRBD2. CDR3 length: 14 residues. Germline-derived CDR1 and CDR2 are GTSNPN and SVGIG (reference sequence). V dropped 0 bases and J dropped 4; count of bases not matched to a gene: 4. The CDR3 here is CAWSVGLAGETQYF. The CDR3 DNA reads TGTGCCTGGAGTGTCGGACTAGCCGGAGAGACCCAGTACTTC. Filled out from reference TRBV30 and TRBJ2-5, the complete variable domain reads SQTIHQWPATLVQPVGSPLSLECTVEGTSNPNLYWYRQAAGRGLQLLFYSVGIGQISSEVPQNLSASRPQDRQFILSSKKLLLSDSGFYLCAWSVGLAGETQYFGPGTRLLVL.

This clone is a singleton in its sample. This chain uses TRBV5-6 with TRBJ1-6; 9 nucleotides line up with TRBD1. CDR3 length: 16 amino acids. CDR1 is SGHDT, CDR2 YYEEEE, per germline. V was pared by 4 bases and J by 7 bases, with 9 bases of the junction left unmatched. DNA of the CDR3: TGTGCCAGCAGCGCCGGACAGGGGACGTTGAATTCACCCCTCCACTTT. This encodes CASSAGQGTLNSPLHF.

V and J are TRBV3-1 (or the pseudogene TRBV3-2) and TRBJ2-3; D is perhaps TRBD2 (5 bases). CDR1 LGHDT and CDR2 YNNKEL come from the germline V gene (reference sequence). The CDR3 is 15 amino acids. Trimming removed 0 bases at V and 0 bases at J, with 7 bases between. CDR3 DNA sequence: TGTGCCAGCAGCCAAGACGGCGGGAGCACAGATACGCAGTATTTT. It specifies CASSQDGGSTDTQYF.

The count of this clone is one. The chain carries TRBV7-3 and TRBJ2-1; the D gene is possibly TRBD2 (6 bases). The ends were cut back, 0 bases at V and 7 bases at J, with 10 bases in the middle. Germline V gene lookup returns CDR1 SGHTA and CDR2 FQGTGA. The CDR3 spans 14 residues. In DNA form, the CDR3 reads TGTGCCAGCAGCTTAACGACTGGGGGGAATGAGCAGTTCTTC. This gives the protein CASSLTTGGNEQFF.

The genes are TRBV3-1 (or the pseudogene TRBV3-2) and TRBJ2-7; D call uncertain. In germline, CDR1 is LGHDT, CDR2 YNNKEL (reference sequence). Trimming cost V 0 bases and J 6 bases, with 9 bases left between them. The CDR3 consists of 13 residues. The CDR3 loop is CASSQEARSEQYF. The CDR3 coding sequence is TGTGCCAGCAGCCAAGAAGCACGCTCCGAGCAGTACTTC.

This chain uses TRBV27 with TRBJ1-3; D possibly corresponds to TRBD1 (6 bases). Between the trimmed V and J ends, which lost 3 bases and 2 bases, there was a span of 14 bases. The germline gives CDR1 MNHEY, CDR2 SMNVEV (reference sequence). The CDR3 sequence is 16 residues long. CDR3: CASSLSLGTTGNTIYF. CDR3 in DNA: TGTGCCAGCAGTTTGTCACTCGGGACAACTGGAAACACCATATATTTT.

This chain uses TRBV5-1 with TRBJ2-3; possible D gene TRBD1, 5 bases. V was shortened by 0 bases and J by 4 bases, with 9 bases between the two germline ends. Germline V lookup: CDR1 SGHRS, CDR2 YFSETQ. The CDR3 contains 14 residues. This CDR3 is CASSLEVGPDTQYF. The CDR3 DNA reads as TGCGCCAGCAGCTTGGAGGTGGGGCCAGATACGCAGTATTTT. The complete variable domain, with remaining parts taken from reference TRBV5-1 and TRBJ2-3, reads KAGVTQTPRYLIKTRGQQVTLSCSPISGHRSVSWYQQTPGQGLQFLFEYFSETQRNKGNFPGRFSGRQFSNSRSEMNVSTLELGDSALYLCASSLEVGPDTQYFGPGTRLTVL.

V and J are TRBV7-2 and TRBJ2-7; D is unresolved. V was cut by 3 bases and J by 5 bases, with 5 bases left in between. From germline, CDR1 is SGHTA and CDR2 FQGNSA. The CDR3 extends over 11 amino acids. The chain's CDR3 is CASSLVHEQYF. The CDR3, as DNA: TGTGCCAGCAGCTTGGTCCACGAGCAGTACTTC. The full variable domain, its missing parts supplied by reference TRBV7-2 and TRBJ2-7, is GAGVSQSPSNKVTEKGKDVELRCDPISGHTALYWYRQSLGQGLEFLIYFQGNSAPDKSGLPSDRFSAERTGGSVSTLTIQRTQQEDSAVYLCASSLVHEQYFGPGTRLTVT.

The genes are TRBV3-1 (or the pseudogene TRBV3-2) and TRBJ2-7; D not certain. The CDR3 runs 13 residues. Germline loops: CDR1 LGHDT, CDR2 YNNKEL (reference sequence). Trimming left V 4 bases short and J 2 bases short, with 9 bases between. CDR3 sequence: CASSLFGPYEQYF. DNA for the CDR3: TGTGCCAGCAGCCTTTTCGGTCCCTACGAGCAGTACTTC.

This clone has only a few counts. The J gene is TRBJ2-5, the V gene TRBV7-2; 7 nucleotides line up with TRBD1. The CDR3 runs to 15 residues. The junction had 9 bases not matched to a gene; V was cut back by 6 bases and J by 2 bases. Germline assignment: CDR1 SGHTA and CDR2 FQGNSA. CDR3 protein: CASSDQPGQQETQYF. CDR3 nucleotide sequence: TGTGCCAGCAGTGACCAACCGGGACAGCAAGAGACCCAGTACTTC.

V and J are TRBV3-1 (or the pseudogene TRBV3-2) and TRBJ2-5; D possibly matches TRBD1 or TRBD2 (5 bases each). The V gene lost 6 bases and the J gene lost 4 bases, with 15 bases spanning the gap. The germline gives CDR1 LGHDT, CDR2 YNNKEL (reference sequence). This CDR3 contains 14 residues. CDR3 sequence: CASRQTGPGETQYF. CDR3 sequence (DNA): TGTGCCAGCAGGCAAACGGGACCGGGAGAGACCCAGTACTTC.

The genes are TRBV28 and TRBJ2-1, with a weak D call TRBD2 (7 bases). Per germline, CDR1 MDHEN and CDR2 SYDVKM. V lost 6 bases, J lost 3 bases, and 15 bases lay in between. The CDR3 is made up of 15 amino acids. The CDR3 here is CASSVWGGFYNEQFF. Here the CDR3 DNA reads TGTGCCAGCAGCGTTTGGGGGGGCTTCTACAATGAGCAGTTCTTC.